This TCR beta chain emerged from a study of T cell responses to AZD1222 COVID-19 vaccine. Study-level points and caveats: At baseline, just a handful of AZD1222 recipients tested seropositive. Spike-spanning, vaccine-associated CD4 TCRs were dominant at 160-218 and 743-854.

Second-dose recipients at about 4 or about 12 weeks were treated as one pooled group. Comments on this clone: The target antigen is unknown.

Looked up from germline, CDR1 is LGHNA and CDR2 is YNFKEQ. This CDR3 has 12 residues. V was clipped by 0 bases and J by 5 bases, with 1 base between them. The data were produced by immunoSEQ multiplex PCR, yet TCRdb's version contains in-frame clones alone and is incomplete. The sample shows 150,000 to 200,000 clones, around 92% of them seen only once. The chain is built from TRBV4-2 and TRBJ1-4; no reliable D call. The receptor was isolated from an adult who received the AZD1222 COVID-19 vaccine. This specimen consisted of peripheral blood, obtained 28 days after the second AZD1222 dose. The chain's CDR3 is CASSQENEKLFF. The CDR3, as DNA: TGTGCCAGCAGCCAAGAGAATGAAAAACTGTTTTTT.